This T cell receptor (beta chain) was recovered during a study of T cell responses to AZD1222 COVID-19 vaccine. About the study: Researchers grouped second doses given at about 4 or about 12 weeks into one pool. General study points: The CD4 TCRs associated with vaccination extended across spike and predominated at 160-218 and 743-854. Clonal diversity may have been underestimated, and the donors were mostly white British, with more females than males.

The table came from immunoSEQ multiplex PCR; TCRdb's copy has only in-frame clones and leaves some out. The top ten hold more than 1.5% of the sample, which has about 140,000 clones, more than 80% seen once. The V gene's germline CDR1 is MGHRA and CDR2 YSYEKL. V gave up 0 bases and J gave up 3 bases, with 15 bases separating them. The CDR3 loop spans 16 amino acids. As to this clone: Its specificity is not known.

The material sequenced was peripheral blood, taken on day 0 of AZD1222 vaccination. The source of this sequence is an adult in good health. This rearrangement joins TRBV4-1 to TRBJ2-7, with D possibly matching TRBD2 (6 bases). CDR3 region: CASSQEESSGFYEQYF. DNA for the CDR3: TGCGCCAGCAGCCAAGAGGAGAGTAGCGGCTTCTACGAGCAGTACTTC.